This T cell receptor (beta chain) stems from a study of blood T cells in healthy people across ages. Study results and limitations: Greater diversity and more naive CD4+ cells were seen in long-lived donors than in aged donors.

Then a second PCR, running about 6 to 11 cycles, was carried out with a sample-barcoded 5' primer and a J-beta primer mix. Each single sample gave us at least 3 million CDR3-containing paired-end reads. TCRdb called the 5' RACE reads again in MiXCR, with one record for every CDR3 protein. This table holds hundreds of thousands of distinct CDR3 sequences, less than 60% found once. The CDR3 runs to 15 residues. Germline loops: CDR1 MNHEY, CDR2 SVGEGT. J lost 1 base, V lost 7 bases, and 6 bases had no gene match. In its sample, this clonotype was seen a few times. Its antigen is undetermined. The sample providers were healthy Caucasian people from Russia, aged roughly 6 to 95.

The J gene is TRBJ2-1, the V gene TRBV6-2 or TRBV6-3, with 8 bases identical to TRBD1. The sequence came from a man at least 80 years old in good health. Sequencing input: blood. In nucleotides, the CDR3 is TGTGCCAGCAAAATCGACAGGGGATCCTACAATGAGCAGTTCTTC. Translating gives CASKIDRGSYNEQFF.